Shown below are 27 T cell receptor beta chains from a single sample sequenced in a study of cytomegalovirus exposure and HLA in healthy donors. Vbeta (60) and Jbeta (13) primers were used in the PCR. Profiling relied on immunoSEQ multiplex PCR, and the TCRdb table lists in-frame clones only, not all of them. Found here are 210,000 or so clones, over 65% of them singletons; the top ten hold approximately 0.6%. Input material: PBMCs. These TCRs come from a man in his late teens or twenties in good health and CMV-seronegative.

This clone was counted only a few times. The V gene is TRBV27, the J gene TRBJ1-6; TRBD1 aligns across 7 bases. V gave up 5 bases and J gave up 14 bases; unmatched junction bases: 9. CDR3 size: 13 residues. Looked up from germline, CDR1 is MNHEY and CDR2 is SMNVEV (reference sequence). In DNA form, the CDR3 reads TGTGCCAGCAGTACTCGCCGACAGGGAGCCCTCCACTTT. Translation gives CASSTRRQGALHF.

The chain employs TRBV21-1 and TRBJ1-2; TRBD1, the table's D call, lacks a check against the DNA. TRBV21-1 is designated a pseudogene. This CDR3 comprises 18 residues. The DNA for the CDR3 is TGTGCCAGCAGCAAACGCGGTATGACCAGGGCGAGTGACTATGGCTACACCTTC. Protein: CASSKRGMTRASDYGYTF.

The chain links TRBV2 to TRBJ2-5; tentatively, D is TRBD2 (7 bases). The V and J ends lost 7 bases and 11 bases respectively, with 23 bases between them. Germline CDR1 is SNHLY and CDR2 is FYNNEI. CDR3 length: 14 amino acids. CDR3 sequence (DNA): TGTGCCAGCACTTACGTCGCTGGGGAGGGGGAGCAGTACTTC. Its protein is CASTYVAGEGEQYF.

The chain couples TRBV6-1 to TRBJ1-1, with TRBD1 as a possible D gene (6 bases). Germline CDR1 and CDR2: MNHNS and SASEGT. The CDR3 has 13 amino acids. The V and J ends lost 7 bases and 0 bases respectively, with 9 bases between them. The CDR3 sequence: CASIGQMNTEAFF. In nucleotides, the CDR3 is TGTGCCAGCATCGGACAGATGAACACTGAAGCTTTCTTT.

This clone has more than one count but fewer than ten. J is TRBJ2-7 and V is TRBV27, with TRBD1 identical over 11 bases. The CDR3 length is 16 residues. Germline CDR1 is MNHEY and CDR2 is SMNVEV (reference sequence). V shed 3 bases and J 3 bases; nucleotides not matched to a gene: 7. The CDR3 DNA sequence: TGTGCCAGCAGTTTGGAGGGGACAGGGGGATTCTACGAGCAGTACTTC. Protein: CASSLEGTGGFYEQYF.

The chain employs TRBV2 and TRBJ1-4, with a weak D call TRBD1 (5 bases). The CDR3 runs to 12 residues. Germline loops: CDR1 SNHLY, CDR2 FYNNEI. V lost 8 bases to trimming and J lost 8 bases, with 12 bases between them. The CDR3 protein is CASGGAGEKLFF. The CDR3 coding sequence is TGTGCCAGCGGAGGGGCCGGCGAAAAACTGTTTTTT.

The CDR3 DNA is TGTGCCCTCCAGGCAGGGGCGTCGACTGAAGCTTTCTTT. Its protein product is CALQAGASTEAFF. The J gene is TRBJ1-1, the V gene TRBV2; D may be TRBD1 (6 bases). V was shortened by 11 bases and J by 5 bases, with 18 bases between the two germline ends. The CDR3 totals 13 residues. The germline V gene has CDR1 SNHLY and CDR2 FYNNEI.

CDR3 residues: CASSSHGGASTDTQYF. In DNA, the CDR3 is TGCGCCAGCAGCTCCCATGGGGGCGCCTCCACAGATACGCAGTATTTT. The V gene is TRBV5-1, the J gene TRBJ2-3, with D possibly being TRBD1 (6 bases). The CDR3 sequence is 16 residues long. V was clipped by 3 bases and J by 2 bases, with 16 bases between them. Germline CDR1 reads SGHRS; CDR2 reads YFSETQ.

The chain uses TRBV29-1 and TRBJ1-5; TRBD1 might be the D (6 bases). This CDR3 has 13 amino acids. Germline CDR1 and CDR2: SQVTM and ANQGSEA. V lost 6 bases and J 3 bases, leaving 12 bases between the germline ends. The CDR3 region is CSVATGPNQPQHF. The CDR3 DNA reads TGCAGCGTGGCAACAGGGCCCAATCAGCCCCAGCATTTT.

This clone was observed once. A read error may account for a junction end that differs from germline. The CDR3 region is CSSPGLAGGQNYNEQFF. CDR3 coding DNA: TGTTCCAGCCCAGGACTAGCGGGAGGACAAAACTACAATGAGCAGTTCTTC. V and J are TRBV7-9 and TRBJ2-1; 14 bases match TRBD2. This CDR3 spans 17 amino acids. Germline assignment: CDR1 SEHNR and CDR2 FQNEAQ (reference sequence).

This rearrangement joins TRBV5-4 to TRBJ1-4; TRBD1 matches at 7 bases. This CDR3 has 13 residues. Trimming at V came to 0 bases and at J to 7 bases, leaving 0 bases not matched to a gene. Germline lookup yields CDR1 SGHNT and CDR2 YYREEE (reference sequence). This CDR3 is CASSLGQGEKLFF. The CDR3 region has the DNA TGTGCCAGCAGCTTGGGACAGGGTGAAAAACTGTTTTTT.

This clone was counted a few times. The chain employs TRBV29-1 and TRBJ2-1, with a possible D match to TRBD2 (5 bases). V dropped 2 bases and J dropped 7 bases, with 15 bases sitting between them. CDR1 and CDR2 (germline): SQVTM, ANQGSEA. This CDR3 is 14 amino acids long. The CDR3 DNA is TGCAGCGTTGAAAGTGGGAGCTGGGGAAATGAGCAGTTCTTC. Protein sequence: CSVESGSWGNEQFF.

The chain couples TRBV5-4 to TRBJ2-7; 9 positions agree with TRBD1. Trimming at V came to 4 bases and at J to 4 bases, leaving 6 bases not matched to a gene. The CDR3 loop spans 14 amino acids. In germline, CDR1 is SGHNT, CDR2 YYREEE (reference sequence). For the CDR3, the DNA is TGTGCCAGCAGCGGGACAGGGCCCCCATACGAGCAGTACTTC. This sequence encodes CASSGTGPPYEQYF.

The J gene is TRBJ2-7, the V gene TRBV25-1; 7 nucleotides match TRBD2. Trimming removed 3 bases from V and 0 bases from J; junction bases left unmatched: 5. Germline V lookup: CDR1 MGHDK, CDR2 SYGVNS. This CDR3 is built from 15 residues. As DNA, the CDR3 is TGTGCCAGCAGTGATATTAGCGGGCCCTCCTACGAGCAGTACTTC. Translated, it gives CASSDISGPSYEQYF.

This clone was seen more than once but under ten times. J is TRBJ2-2 and V is TRBV5-1; perhaps TRBD2 as D (5 bases). Trimming shortened V by 2 bases and J by 6 bases, and 14 bases separated the two germline ends. There are 15 residues in the CDR3. CDR1 and CDR2 from the germline V gene are SGHRS and YFSETQ. CDR3 sequence: CASSFLPPGAGELFF. The CDR3 region has the DNA TGCGCCAGCAGCTTTCTACCACCCGGGGCCGGGGAGCTGTTTTTT. The whole variable domain, remainder taken from reference TRBV5-1 and TRBJ2-2, is KAGVTQTPRYLIKTRGQQVTLSCSPISGHRSVSWYQQTPGQGLQFLFEYFSETQRNKGNFPGRFSGRQFSNSRSEMNVSTLELGDSALYLCASSFLPPGAGELFFGEGSRLTVL.

The chain recombines TRBV30 with TRBJ1-2; the D is unclear. Germline CDR1 reads GTSNPN; CDR2 reads SVGIG (reference sequence). This CDR3 region has 14 residues. The ends were cut back, 2 bases at V and 0 bases at J, with 10 bases in the middle. The CDR3 spells CAWSITVSNYGYTF. The CDR3 bases are TGTGCCTGGAGTATTACAGTCTCTAACTATGGCTACACCTTC.

The gene calls are TRBV9 and TRBJ2-7, with D uncertain. CDR1 and CDR2 from the germline V gene are SGDLS and YYNGEE. The ends were cut back, 3 bases at V and 0 bases at J, with 4 bases in the middle. This CDR3 spans 12 amino acids. The CDR3 region is CASSADSYEQYF. The CDR3 bases are TGTGCCAGCAGCGCAGACTCCTACGAGCAGTACTTC.

The chain carries TRBV30 and TRBJ2-5; 10 bases match TRBD1. Germline V gives CDR1 GTSNPN, CDR2 SVGIG (reference sequence). The CDR3 extends over 12 amino acids. The J segment lost 2 bases and the V segment lost 8 bases, leaving 2 bases of the junction unmatched. Written as DNA, the CDR3 is TGTGCCGGGGGACAGGGGCAAGAGACCCAGTACTTC. Residues: CAGGQGQETQYF.

The chain carries TRBV27 and TRBJ2-7; 7 bases are a match to TRBD2. Germline V CDR1 and CDR2: MNHEY, SMNVEV (reference sequence). V lost 5 bases, J lost 4 bases, and 14 bases stayed unmatched. The CDR3 is 16 amino acids. CDR3 amino acids: CASSPASTGRRYEQYF. DNA for the CDR3: TGTGCCAGCAGTCCCGCCAGTACCGGGAGGCGGTACGAGCAGTACTTC.

This rearrangement joins TRBV15 to TRBJ2-3; a possible D gene is TRBD2 (6 bases). CDR1 is LNHNV and CDR2 is YYDKDF in the germline V gene (reference sequence). The CDR3 covers 14 residues. Trimming shortened V by 2 bases and J by 6 bases, and 12 bases separated the two germline ends. The CDR3 sequence: CATSRLGGADTQYF. The CDR3 bases are TGTGCCACCAGCAGATTGGGGGGAGCGGATACGCAGTATTTT. Complete variable domain (other parts from reference TRBV15 and TRBJ2-3): DAMVIQNPRYQVTQFGKPVTLSCSQTLNHNVMYWYQQKSSQAPKLLFHYYDKDFNNEADTPDNFQSRRPNTSFCFLDIRSPGLGDTAMYLCATSRLGGADTQYFGPGTRLTVL.

This chain joins TRBV27 and TRBJ2-7; 7 bases are a match to TRBD1. Germline V gene lookup returns CDR1 MNHEY and CDR2 SMNVEV (reference sequence). V was clipped by 6 bases and J by 4 bases; unmatched bases: 9. The CDR3 extends over 14 amino acids. The CDR3 coding sequence is TGTGCCAGCAGGACGTATCGGGACAGTTACGAGCAGTACTTC. As protein: CASRTYRDSYEQYF.

The gene calls are TRBV5-8 and TRBJ1-1; the D is unclear. CDR1 and CDR2 from the germline V gene are SGHTS and YDEGEE. The CDR3 covers 15 residues. The ends were cut back, 6 bases at V and 4 bases at J, with 19 bases in the middle. This CDR3 is CASTLDSGGRTEAFF. The CDR3, as DNA: TGTGCCAGCACCCTAGACTCCGGAGGGCGCACTGAAGCTTTCTTT.

J is TRBJ1-2 and V is TRBV28; 9 bases align to TRBD1. The CDR3 is 16 amino acids. The ends lost 4 bases at V and 2 bases at J; junction bases unmatched: 8. CDR1 is MDHEN and CDR2 is SYDVKM in the germline V gene. CDR3 sequence reads: CASSSSNGQGNYGYTF. The CDR3, as DNA: TGTGCCAGCAGTTCATCCAACGGACAGGGGAACTATGGCTACACCTTC.

The chain carries TRBV4-1 and TRBJ1-2; no clear D gene. V was pared by 1 base and J by 0 bases, with 15 bases between. The CDR3 covers 17 residues. Germline V gives CDR1 MGHRA, CDR2 YSYEKL. For the CDR3, the DNA is TGCGCCAGCAGCCAAGCCGGACTCTACCGTTCTAACTATGGCTACACCTTC. Residues: CASSQAGLYRSNYGYTF.

The J gene is TRBJ2-5, the V gene TRBV29-1; TRBD2 is a possible D gene (5 bases). The CDR3 is 13 residues long. Germline lookup yields CDR1 SQVTM and CDR2 ANQGSEA. With 7 bases removed from V and 5 bases from J, the gap between germline ends came to 17 bases. CDR3 sequence reads: CSAEGRVWETQYF. Written as DNA, the CDR3 is TGCAGCGCCGAGGGCCGGGTGTGGGAGACCCAGTACTTC.

The chain is built from TRBV2 and TRBJ2-7, with D perhaps TRBD2 (6 bases). This CDR3 is built from 13 residues. Deletions cut 7 bases from V and 0 bases from J, with 10 bases between. The germline CDR1 and CDR2 sequences are SNHLY and FYNNEI. The CDR3 sequence is CASIRGSSYEQYF. The CDR3 DNA reads as TGTGCCAGCATCCGGGGGTCCTCCTACGAGCAGTACTTC.

The chain has TRBV10-1 and TRBJ2-1; TRBD2 matches at 7 bases. The germline CDR1 and CDR2 sequences are WNHNN and SYGVQD (reference sequence). The CDR3 runs 16 residues. V shed 5 bases, J shed 3 bases, and the junction held 10 bases outside the gene matches. Written as DNA, the CDR3 is TGCGCCAGCAGTACACGAAGCGGGGCGGACTACAATGAGCAGTTCTTC. Translated: CASSTRSGADYNEQFF.